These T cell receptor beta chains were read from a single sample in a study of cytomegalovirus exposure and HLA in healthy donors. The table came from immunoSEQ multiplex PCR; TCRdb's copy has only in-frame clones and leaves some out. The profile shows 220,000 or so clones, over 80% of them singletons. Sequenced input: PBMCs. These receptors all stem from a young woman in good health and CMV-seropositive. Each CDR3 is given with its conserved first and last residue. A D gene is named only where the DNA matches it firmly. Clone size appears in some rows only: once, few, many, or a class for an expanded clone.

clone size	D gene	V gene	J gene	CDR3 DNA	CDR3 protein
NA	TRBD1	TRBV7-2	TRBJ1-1	TGTGCCAGCAGCTTAGTAGGGACAGGGGAATCTGAAGCTTTCTTT	CASSLVGTGESEAFF
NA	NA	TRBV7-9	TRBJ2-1	TGTGCCAGCACCCTTGGTAGCAGTCGCTCCTACAATGAGCAGTTCTTC	CASTLGSSRSYNEQFF
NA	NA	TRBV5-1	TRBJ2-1	TGCGCCAGCAGCTATGAGGGAGGAAGCGACAATGAGCAGTTCTTC	CASSYEGGSDNEQFF
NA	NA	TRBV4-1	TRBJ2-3	TGCGCCAGCAGCCAAGAAATGGGAGAGACAGATACGCAGTATTTT	CASSQEMGETDTQYF
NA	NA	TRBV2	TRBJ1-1	TGTGCCAGCAGTGGGGGGATTTACACTGAAGCTTTCTTT	CASSGGIYTEAFF
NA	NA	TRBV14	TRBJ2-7	TGTGCCAGCAGCCTCCGGGGGGCCTCCTACGAGCAGTACTTC	CASSLRGASYEQYF
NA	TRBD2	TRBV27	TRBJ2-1	TGTGCCAGCATGGGACTAGCGGGAGGACTCTCCTACAATGAGCAGTTCTTC	CASMGLAGGLSYNEQFF
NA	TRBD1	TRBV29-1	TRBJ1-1	TGCAGCGTTGAAATAGGGGGCCCTGAAGCTTTCTTT	CSVEIGGPEAFF
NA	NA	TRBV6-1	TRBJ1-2	TGTGCCAGCAGAGCCGTTGGTGGCTACACCTTC	CASRAVGGYTF
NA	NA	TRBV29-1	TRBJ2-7	TGCAGCGTTGAGTGGACGACTAGAGGTGAGCAGTACTTC	CSVEWTTRGEQYF
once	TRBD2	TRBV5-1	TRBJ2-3	TGCGCCAGCAGCTCCAACGGACTAGCGGGCAGCACAGATACGCAGTATTTT	CASSSNGLAGSTDTQYF
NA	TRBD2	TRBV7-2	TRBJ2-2	TGTGCCAGCAGCATCAGCGGGAGCCTAAACACCGGGGAGCTGTTTTTT	CASSISGSLNTGELFF
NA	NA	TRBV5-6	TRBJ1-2	TGTGCCAGCAGATTGCCTGGTGGAGGGGAGGCCTTAGACTATGGCTACACCTTC	CASRLPGGGEALDYGYTF
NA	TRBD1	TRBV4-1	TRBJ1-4	TGCGCCAGCAGCCAAGGACAGGGTTATGAAAAACTGTTTTTT	CASSQGQGYEKLFF
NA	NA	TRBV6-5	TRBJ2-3	TGTGCCAGCAGTTACTCGAGGGGAGGCACAGATACGCAGTATTTT	CASSYSRGGTDTQYF
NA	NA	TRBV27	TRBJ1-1	TGTGCCAGCAGTTTACGGCTGGACAGTTACACTGAAGCTTTCTTT	CASSLRLDSYTEAFF
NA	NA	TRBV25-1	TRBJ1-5	TGTGCCAGCAGTGAATCGGGACGGTCAAATCAGCCCCAGCATTTT	CASSESGRSNQPQHF
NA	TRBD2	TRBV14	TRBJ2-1	TGTGCCAGCAGCCAAGGGACTAGCGGGGTGTTCTTC	CASSQGTSGVFF
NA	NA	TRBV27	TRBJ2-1	TGTGCCAGCAGTTTTAATCCCCTGGGAGATGAGCAGTTCTTC	CASSFNPLGDEQFF
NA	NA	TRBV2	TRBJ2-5	TGTGCCAGCAGTGATGAGTACCAAGAGACCCAGTACTTC	CASSDEYQETQYF
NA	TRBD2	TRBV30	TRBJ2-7	TGTGCCTGGAGTGCCCCGGGACTAGTGTACGAGCAGTACTTC	CAWSAPGLVYEQYF
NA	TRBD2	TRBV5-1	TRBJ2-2	TGCGCCAGCAGCTTGGAACTAGCGGCAGTGAGGGGGGAGCTGTTTTTT	CASSLELAAVRGELFF
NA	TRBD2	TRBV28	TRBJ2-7	TGTGCCAGCAGTGCCACTAGCGGGAGATTAAAGGACGAGCAGTACTTC	CASSATSGRLKDEQYF
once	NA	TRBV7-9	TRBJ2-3	TGTGCCAGCAGCTTAGGGACTACCCTTTCGCAGTATTTT	CASSLGTTLSQYF
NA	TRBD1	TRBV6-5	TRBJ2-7	TGTGCCAGCAGCTCCTGGGACAGGACCTACGAGCAGTACTTC	CASSSWDRTYEQYF
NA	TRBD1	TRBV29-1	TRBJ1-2	TGCAGCGTTGATTATAAAAGGGACAGGGGGCAGGAGTTAGCTAACTATGGCTACACCTTC	CSVDYKRDRGQELANYGYTF
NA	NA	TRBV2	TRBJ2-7	TGTGCCAGCAGTGAAGCGAGGAACACTGACACCTACGAGCAGTACTTC	CASSEARNTDTYEQYF
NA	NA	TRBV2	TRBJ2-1	TGTGCCAGCAAACGGCTTCCAGCAAGCTCCTACAATGAGCAGTTCTTC	CASKRLPASSYNEQFF